The present entry profiles one T cell receptor beta chain with its context. TCRdb's table, derived via immunoSEQ multiplex PCR, lists solely in-frame clones and lacks some. The repertoire holds tens of thousands of clones, with about 88% as singletons. The data stem from a study of OX40 agonist ivuxolimab in advanced cancers. Overall study: People who had prior anti-PD-1, anti-PD-L1 or anti-CTLA-4 therapy could take part, and 35% to 50% had some.

The source was CD4+ or CD8+ T cells sorted from blood, collected in a trial of the OX40 agonist ivuxolimab. This TCR was recovered from an adult with an advanced solid tumor such as melanoma, head and neck, liver or kidney cancer.

The DNA for the CDR3 is TGTGCCAGCAGTGAAGCGGGGGGGGCCGGACAGCCCCAGCATTTT. Its protein is CASSEAGGAGQPQHF. J is TRBJ1-5 and V is TRBV2, with D perhaps matching TRBD1 (6 bases). Germline CDR1 and CDR2: SNHLY and FYNNEI. The CDR3 consists of 15 residues. V gave up 0 bases and J gave up 7 bases, with 13 bases separating them. The full variable domain, completed using reference TRBV2 and TRBJ1-5, is EPEVTQTPSHQVTQMGQEVILRCVPISNHLYFYWYRQILGQKVEFLVSFYNNEISEKSEIFDDQFSVERPDGSNFTLKIRSTKLEDSAMYFCASSEAGGAGQPQHFGDGTRLSIL.